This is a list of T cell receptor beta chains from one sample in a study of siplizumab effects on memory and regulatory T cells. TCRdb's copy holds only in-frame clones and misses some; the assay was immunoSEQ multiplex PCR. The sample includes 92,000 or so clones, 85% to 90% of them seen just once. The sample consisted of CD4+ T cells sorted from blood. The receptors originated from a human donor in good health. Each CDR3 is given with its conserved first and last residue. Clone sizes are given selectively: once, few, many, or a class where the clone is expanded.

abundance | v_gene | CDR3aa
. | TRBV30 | CAGEAGQDYEQYF
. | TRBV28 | CASRRGGLAGGTGGELFF
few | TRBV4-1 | CASSQWPGARENIQYF
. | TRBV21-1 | CASSKGAGVSYEQYF
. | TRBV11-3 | CASSPNGGYEQYF
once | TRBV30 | CAWSPDHNSPLHF
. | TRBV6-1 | CASSRGHHYEQYF
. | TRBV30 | CAWSTSAAESGYTF
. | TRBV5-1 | CASSRLLAGGGETQYF
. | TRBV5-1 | CASSLAAGLAAYEQYF
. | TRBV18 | CASSAELAGGSGANVLTF
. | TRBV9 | CASSVGEGSPLHF
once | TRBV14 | CASSQDRLAGVIKETQYF
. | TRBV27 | CASSRFQGEQYF
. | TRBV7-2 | CASSFTGESTDTQYF
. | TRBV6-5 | CASSYIQGRTEAFF
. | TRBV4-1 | CASSPGVLVSGNQPQHF
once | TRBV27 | CASGRRFSGANVLTF